A selection of T cell receptor beta chains follows, all from one sample in a study of beta chain features in type 1 diabetes. The assay was immunoSEQ multiplex PCR, and TCRdb's table has in-frame clones only and misses some. The table includes 390,000 or so clones, approximately 15% detected once. Sequencing was carried out using naive CD4+ T cells from blood. The receptors shown here come from a man between 25 and 39 years old in good health. Both conserved end residues are part of each CDR3. A D gene is named only where the DNA matches it firmly. Expanded clones get a size class; other rows say once, few or many, or leave the size out.

clone_size	d_call	v_call	j_call	cdr3_length	cdr3_aa	cdr3_nt
-	-	TRBV14	TRBJ2-3	14	CASTSGLTTDTQYF	TGTGCCAGCACCTCAGGTTTAACCACAGATACGCAGTATTTT
-	TRBD2	TRBV9	TRBJ2-1	16	CASTTTGTSGNNEQFF	TGTGCCAGCACCACCACAGGGACTAGCGGGAACAATGAGCAGTTCTTC
few	TRBD1	TRBV7-2	TRBJ2-1	15	CASSPDRGNYNEQFF	TGTGCCAGCAGCCCCGACAGGGGTAACTACAATGAGCAGTTCTTC
few	-	TRBV9	TRBJ2-1	15	CASSPRGILYNEQFF	TGTGCCAGCAGCCCTCGCGGAATCCTATACAATGAGCAGTTCTTC
few	-	TRBV15	TRBJ2-7	16	CATSKGRQVPHYEQYF	TGTGCCACCAGCAAGGGTCGGCAGGTTCCTCACTACGAGCAGTACTTC
-	TRBD2	TRBV14	TRBJ2-1	19	CASSPQWIIAGWINNEQFF	TGTGCCAGCAGCCCACAATGGATAATAGCGGGATGGATTAACAATGAGCAGTTCTTC
few	-	TRBV30	TRBJ1-1	13	CAWSVRSDTEAFF	TGTGCCTGGAGTGTACGATCGGACACTGAAGCTTTCTTT
few	-	TRBV9	TRBJ2-3	13	CASSVSSTDTQYF	TGTGCCAGCAGCGTATCCAGCACAGATACGCAGTATTTT
few	-	TRBV29-1	TRBJ1-1	12	CSGLAGNTEAFF	TGCAGCGGTTTGGCGGGGAACACTGAAGCTTTCTTT
-	-	TRBV4-2	TRBJ2-2	15	CASSQDQIGTGELFF	TGTGCCAGCAGCCAAGATCAAATAGGCACCGGGGAGCTGTTTTTT
few	-	TRBV5-1	TRBJ2-1	15	CASSSSGARLNEQFF	TGCGCCAGCAGCTCTTCAGGGGCGCGGCTAAATGAGCAGTTCTTC
-	TRBD1	TRBV15	TRBJ1-1	17	CATSRDSTNRGSTEAFF	TGTGCCACCAGCAGAGATTCCACAAACAGGGGTTCAACTGAAGCTTTCTTT
few	-	TRBV29-1	TRBJ1-2	14	CSVEEGLGNYGYTF	TGCAGCGTTGAAGAGGGGTTAGGTAACTATGGCTACACCTTC
few	TRBD1	TRBV7-2	TRBJ2-3	15	CASSYRDSRTDTQYF	TGTGCCAGCAGCTACCGGGACAGCCGCACAGATACGCAGTATTTT
-	-	TRBV29-1	TRBJ1-1	14	CSVDVGRGNTEAFF	TGCAGCGTTGATGTAGGCAGGGGGAACACTGAAGCTTTCTTT
few	-	TRBV5-1	TRBJ1-4	14	CASSFGDYNEKLFF	TGCGCCAGCAGCTTCGGGGACTATAATGAAAAACTGTTTTTT
few	-	TRBV27	TRBJ1-2	11	CASSFWYGYTF	TGTGCCAGCAGTTTCTGGTATGGCTACACCTTC
-	-	TRBV7-3	TRBJ2-1	16	CASSLMHGGAYNEQFF	TGTGCCAGCAGCTTAATGCACGGGGGAGCCTACAATGAGCAGTTCTTC
few	-	TRBV9	TRBJ1-2	11	CASSDYYGYTF	TGTGCCAGCAGCGACTACTATGGCTACACCTTC
-	-	TRBV7-6	TRBJ2-2	16	CASSKTTSPNTGELFF	TGTGCCAGCAGCAAAACTACTAGCCCGAACACCGGGGAGCTGTTTTTT
few	TRBD1	TRBV15	TRBJ1-1	16	CATSRDPPGQGTEAFF	TGTGCCACCAGCAGAGACCCTCCGGGACAGGGCACTGAAGCTTTCTTT
-	-	TRBV25-1	TRBJ2-2	13	CASRKTNTGELFF	TGTGCCAGCAGAAAAACGAACACCGGGGAGCTGTTTTTT
few	-	TRBV5-4	TRBJ2-1	16	CASRAGRAVRYNEQFF	TGTGCCAGCAGGGCGGGCAGGGCGGTACGATACAATGAGCAGTTCTTC